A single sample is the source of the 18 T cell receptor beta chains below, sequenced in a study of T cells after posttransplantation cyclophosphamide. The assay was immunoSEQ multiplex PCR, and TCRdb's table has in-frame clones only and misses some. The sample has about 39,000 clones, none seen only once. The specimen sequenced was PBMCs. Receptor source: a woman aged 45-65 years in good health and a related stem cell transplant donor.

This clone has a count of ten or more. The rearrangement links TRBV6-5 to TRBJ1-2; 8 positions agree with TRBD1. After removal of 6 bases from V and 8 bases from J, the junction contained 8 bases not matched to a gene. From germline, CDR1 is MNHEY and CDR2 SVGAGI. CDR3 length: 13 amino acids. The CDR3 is CASRPGQGGGYTF. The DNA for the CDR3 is TGTGCCAGCAGACCCGGACAGGGTGGCGGCTACACCTTC.

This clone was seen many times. The CDR3 bases are TGCGCCAGCAGGCAGGGTGAATGGCACACTGAAGCTTTCTTT. Translating it yields CASRQGEWHTEAFF. This rearrangement joins TRBV5-1 to TRBJ1-1, with a tentative D call TRBD1 (5 bases). From germline, CDR1 is SGHRS and CDR2 YFSETQ. CDR3 length: 14 residues. With 5 bases removed from V and 3 bases from J, the gap between germline ends came to 14 bases.

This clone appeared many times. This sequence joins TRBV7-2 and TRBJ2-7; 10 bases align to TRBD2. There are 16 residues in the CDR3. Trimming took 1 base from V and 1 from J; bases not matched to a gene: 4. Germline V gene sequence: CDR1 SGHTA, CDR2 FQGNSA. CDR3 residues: CASSLGSGGSSYEQYF. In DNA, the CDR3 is TGTGCCAGCAGCTTAGGTAGCGGGGGGTCGTCCTACGAGCAGTACTTC.

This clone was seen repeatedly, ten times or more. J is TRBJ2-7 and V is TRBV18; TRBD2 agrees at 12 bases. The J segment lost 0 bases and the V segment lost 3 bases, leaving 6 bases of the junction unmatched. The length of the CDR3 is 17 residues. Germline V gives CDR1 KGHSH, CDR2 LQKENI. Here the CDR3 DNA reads TGTGCCAGCTCACCCCGGCTAGCGGGGGGGAGCTCCTACGAGCAGTACTTC. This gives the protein CASSPRLAGGSSYEQYF.

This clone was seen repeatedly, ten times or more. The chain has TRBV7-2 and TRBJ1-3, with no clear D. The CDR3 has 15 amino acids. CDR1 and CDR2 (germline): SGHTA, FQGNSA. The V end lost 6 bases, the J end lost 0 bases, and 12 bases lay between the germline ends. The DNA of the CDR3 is TGTGCCAGCAGAAGCGACTGGAGCTCTGGAAACACCATATATTTT. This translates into CASRSDWSSGNTIYF.

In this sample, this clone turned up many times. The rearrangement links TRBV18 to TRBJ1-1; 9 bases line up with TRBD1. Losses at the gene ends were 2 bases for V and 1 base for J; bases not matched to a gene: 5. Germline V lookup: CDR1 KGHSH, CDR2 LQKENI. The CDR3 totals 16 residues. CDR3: CASSPSTGGTNTEAFF. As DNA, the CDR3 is TGTGCCAGCTCACCATCGACAGGGGGAACGAACACTGAAGCTTTCTTT.

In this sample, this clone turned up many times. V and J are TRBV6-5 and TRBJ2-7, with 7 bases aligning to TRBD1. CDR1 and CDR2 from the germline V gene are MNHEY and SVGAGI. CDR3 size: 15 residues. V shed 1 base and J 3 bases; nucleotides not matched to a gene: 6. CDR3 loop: CASSYFPGTDYEQYF. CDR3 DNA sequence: TGTGCCAGCAGTTACTTTCCGGGGACAGACTACGAGCAGTACTTC.

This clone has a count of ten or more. The CDR3 here is CASSQHGTGSNNQPQHF. In DNA, the CDR3 is TGCGCCAGCAGCCAACATGGGACAGGGTCGAACAATCAGCCCCAGCATTTT. The V gene is TRBV4-1, the J gene TRBJ1-5, with TRBD1 matching over 9 bases. The J segment lost 3 bases and the V segment lost 2 bases, leaving 8 bases of the junction unmatched. Germline CDR1 reads MGHRA; CDR2 reads YSYEKL. This CDR3 comprises 17 residues.

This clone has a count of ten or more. The CDR3 DNA follows: TGTGCCAGCAGCTTGCGCCCAGGATTTCCCTACGAGCAGTACTTC. It encodes CASSLRPGFPYEQYF. The genes are TRBV7-3 and TRBJ2-7; D gene unclear. V was shortened by 3 bases and J by 2 bases, with 14 bases between the two germline ends. This CDR3 has 15 amino acids. CDR1 SGHTA and CDR2 FQGTGA come from the germline V gene.

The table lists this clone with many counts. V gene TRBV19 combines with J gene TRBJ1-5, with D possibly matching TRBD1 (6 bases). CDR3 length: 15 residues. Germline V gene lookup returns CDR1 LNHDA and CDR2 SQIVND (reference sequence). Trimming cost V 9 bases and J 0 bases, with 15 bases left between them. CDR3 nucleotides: TGTGCCAGCCTGGGGGGGGACAATAGCAATCAGCCCCAGCATTTT. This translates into CASLGGDNSNQPQHF.

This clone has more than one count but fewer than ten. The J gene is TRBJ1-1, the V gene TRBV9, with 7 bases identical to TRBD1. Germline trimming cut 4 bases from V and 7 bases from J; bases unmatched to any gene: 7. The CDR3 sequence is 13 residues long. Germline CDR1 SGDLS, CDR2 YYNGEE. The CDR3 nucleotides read TGTGCCAGCAGCTACGACAGGGTTGGTGAAGCTTTCTTT. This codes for CASSYDRVGEAFF.

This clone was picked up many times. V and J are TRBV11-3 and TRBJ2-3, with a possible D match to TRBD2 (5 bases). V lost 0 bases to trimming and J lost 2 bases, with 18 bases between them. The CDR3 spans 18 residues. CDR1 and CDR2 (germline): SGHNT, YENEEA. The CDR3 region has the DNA TGTGCCAGCAGCTTAGATCTTTCGAAGGGAGCTATCACAGATACGCAGTATTTT. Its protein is CASSLDLSKGAITDTQYF.

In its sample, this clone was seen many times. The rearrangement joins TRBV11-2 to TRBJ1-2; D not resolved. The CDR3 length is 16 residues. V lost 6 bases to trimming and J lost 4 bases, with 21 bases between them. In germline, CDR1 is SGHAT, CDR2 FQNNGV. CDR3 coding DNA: TGTGCCAGCAGATCGATAACCGGGTCCCTTGGCTATGGCTACACCTTC. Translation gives CASRSITGSLGYGYTF.

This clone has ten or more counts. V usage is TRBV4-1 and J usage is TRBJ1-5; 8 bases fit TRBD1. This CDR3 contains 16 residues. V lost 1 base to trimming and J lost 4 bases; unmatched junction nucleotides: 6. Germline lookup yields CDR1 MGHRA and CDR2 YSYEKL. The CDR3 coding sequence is TGCGCCAGCAGCCAAGGTGCGCAGGGGGCGAATCAGCCCCAGCATTTT. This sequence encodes CASSQGAQGANQPQHF.

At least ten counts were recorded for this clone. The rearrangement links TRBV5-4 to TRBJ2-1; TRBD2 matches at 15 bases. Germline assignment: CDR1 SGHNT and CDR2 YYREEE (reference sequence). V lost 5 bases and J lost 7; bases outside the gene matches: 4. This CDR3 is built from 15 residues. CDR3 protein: CASSSGTSGGNEQFF. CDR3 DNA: TGTGCCAGCAGTTCCGGGACTAGCGGGGGGAATGAGCAGTTCTTC.

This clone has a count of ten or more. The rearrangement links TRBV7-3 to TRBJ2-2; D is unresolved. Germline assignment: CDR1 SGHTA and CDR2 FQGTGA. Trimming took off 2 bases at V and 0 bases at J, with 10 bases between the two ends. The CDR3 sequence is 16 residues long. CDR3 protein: CASSLYAGSNTGELFF. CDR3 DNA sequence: TGTGCCAGCAGCTTATACGCAGGTTCGAACACCGGGGAGCTGTTTTTT.

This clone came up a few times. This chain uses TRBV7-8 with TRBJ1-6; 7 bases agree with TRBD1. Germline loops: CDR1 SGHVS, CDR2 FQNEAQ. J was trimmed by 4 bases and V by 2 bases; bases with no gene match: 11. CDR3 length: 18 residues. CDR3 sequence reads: CASSLKPPDRQYNSPLHF. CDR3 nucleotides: TGTGCCAGCAGCTTAAAGCCTCCGGACAGGCAATATAATTCACCCCTCCACTTT.

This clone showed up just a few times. CDR3 nucleotides: TGTGCCTGGAGTGTAGCTGCCCCGGGTAACAATGAGCAGTTCTTC. Encoded protein: CAWSVAAPGNNEQFF. The V gene is TRBV30, the J gene TRBJ2-1; no firm D call. Trimming removed 0 bases from V and 5 bases from J, with 14 bases in between. The CDR3 loop spans 15 amino acids. Per the germline V gene, CDR1 is GTSNPN and CDR2 is SVGIG (reference sequence).